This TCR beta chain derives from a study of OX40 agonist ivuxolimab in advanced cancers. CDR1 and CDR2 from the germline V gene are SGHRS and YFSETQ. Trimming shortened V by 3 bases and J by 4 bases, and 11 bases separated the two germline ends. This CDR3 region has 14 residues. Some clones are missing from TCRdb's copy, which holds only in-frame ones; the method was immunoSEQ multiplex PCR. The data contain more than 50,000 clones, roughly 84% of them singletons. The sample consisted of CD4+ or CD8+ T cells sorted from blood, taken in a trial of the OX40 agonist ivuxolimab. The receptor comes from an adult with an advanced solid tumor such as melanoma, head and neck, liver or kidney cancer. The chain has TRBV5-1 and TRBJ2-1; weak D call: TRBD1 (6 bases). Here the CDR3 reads CASSSGQPYNEQFF. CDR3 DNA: TGCGCCAGCAGCTCAGGACAGCCTTACAATGAGCAGTTCTTC. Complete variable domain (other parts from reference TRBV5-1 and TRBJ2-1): KAGVTQTPRYLIKTRGQQVTLSCSPISGHRSVSWYQQTPGQGLQFLFEYFSETQRNKGNFPGRFSGRQFSNSRSEMNVSTLELGDSALYLCASSSGQPYNEQFFGPGTRLTVL.